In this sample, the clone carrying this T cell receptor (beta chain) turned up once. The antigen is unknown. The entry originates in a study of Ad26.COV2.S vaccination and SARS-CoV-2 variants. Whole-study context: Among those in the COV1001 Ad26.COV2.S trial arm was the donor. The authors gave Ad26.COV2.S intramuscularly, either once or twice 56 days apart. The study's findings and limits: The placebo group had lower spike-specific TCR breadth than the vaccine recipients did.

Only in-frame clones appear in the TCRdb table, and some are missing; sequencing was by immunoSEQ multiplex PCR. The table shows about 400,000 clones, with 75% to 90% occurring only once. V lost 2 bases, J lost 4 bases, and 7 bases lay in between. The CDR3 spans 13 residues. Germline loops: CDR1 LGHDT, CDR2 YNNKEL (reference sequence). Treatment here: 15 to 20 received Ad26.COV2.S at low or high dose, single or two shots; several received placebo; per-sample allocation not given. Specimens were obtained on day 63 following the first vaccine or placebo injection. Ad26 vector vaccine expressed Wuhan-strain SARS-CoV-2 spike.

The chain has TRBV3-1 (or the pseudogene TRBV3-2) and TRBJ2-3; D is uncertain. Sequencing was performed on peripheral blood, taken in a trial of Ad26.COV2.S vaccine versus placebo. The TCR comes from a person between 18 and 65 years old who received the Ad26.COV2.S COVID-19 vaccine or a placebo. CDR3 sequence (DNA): TGTGCCAGCAGCCAAAATAGGGCAGATACGCAGTATTTT. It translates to CASSQNRADTQYF.